This T cell receptor beta chain was recorded in a study of cytomegalovirus exposure and HLA in healthy donors. Study context: Roughly 85 million unique TCRs from HLA-typed donors made up an early data release.

Findings and limits, study-wide: Further analysis was carried out later, and it showed several of the most significant clusters appearing linked to common viral pathogens.

Each donor was nominally healthy when sampled (though unrecorded immune exposures were likely). J gave up 7 bases and V 4 bases, and 18 bases lay outside the gene matches. This CDR3 region has 18 residues. CDR1 is SGHAT, CDR2 FQNNGV, per germline. Comment on this clone: Its specificity is not known.

PCR used 60 Vbeta primers and 13 Jbeta primers. Profiling relied on immunoSEQ multiplex PCR, and the TCRdb table lists in-frame clones only, not all of them. The sample has around 150,000 clones; roughly three quarters are singletons. Sequenced sample: PBMCs. The genes are TRBV11-2 and TRBJ2-1, with 8 bases fitting TRBD1. The TCR comes from a man aged 25-45 years in good health and CMV-seronegative. The CDR3 here is CASSSGRVETGVWNEQFF. The CDR3 DNA reads as TGTGCCAGCAGCTCAGGAAGAGTGGAGACAGGGGTATGGAATGAGCAGTTCTTC.